This T cell receptor (beta chain) came from a study of blood T cell repertoires in COVID-19. Study information: There were acute and convalescent COVID-19 samples, and they came from the United States, Italy and Spain.

Assay used: immunoSEQ multiplex PCR; TCRdb lists only in-frame clones, some missing. The data hold about 230,000 clones, with roughly 80% observed a single time. Germline V gene lookup returns CDR1 KGHSH and CDR2 LQKENI. The CDR3 has 17 residues. V shed 1 base and J 1 base; nucleotides not matched to a gene: 6. Sequenced: peripheral blood. This TCR was sampled from a woman of 80 years or more with acute or convalescent COVID-19. J is TRBJ1-5 and V is TRBV18, with 8 nucleotides matching TRBD1. CDR3 protein: CASSPQRDRLSNQPQHF. The CDR3 coding sequence is TGTGCCAGCTCACCACAAAGGGACAGGTTGAGCAATCAGCCCCAGCATTTT.